This is a list of T cell receptor beta chains from one sample in a study of blood T cell repertoires in COVID-19. Generated by immunoSEQ multiplex PCR, the TCRdb table keeps only in-frame clones and is missing some. The top ten clones hold roughly 4.6% of a sample with approximately 280,000 clones, 85% of them seen once. The source material was peripheral blood. The receptors come from a man aged 50-59 years with active or convalescent COVID-19. The conserved cysteine and the conserved F or W are not part of the CDR3 here. Fields, in order: clone size, J gene, V gene, CDR3 protein. Clone size is shown for a subset of rows, as once, few, many or a class of expanded clone.

NA TRBJ2-6 TRBV4-1 ASSLTGALFSGANVLT
NA TRBJ2-7 TRBV18 ASSFSQGLDYEQY
NA TRBJ2-7 TRBV6-5 ASSFLLAADSYEQY
NA TRBJ2-2 TRBV30 AWSVPSGNTGELF
NA TRBJ2-2 TRBV9 ASSVGAGQGGTPNTGELF
NA TRBJ2-6 TRBV2 ASRRREADSGANVLT
few TRBJ1-4 TRBV10-1 ASNAGTGGAANEKLF
once TRBJ1-3 TRBV15 ATSRTGGSGNTIY
NA TRBJ2-7 TRBV7-3 ASSPGGGPYEQY
NA TRBJ1-2 TRBV29-1 SVVTGAFLGYT
NA TRBJ2-7 TRBV12-3/TRBV12-4 ASSLMQGYEQY
few TRBJ2-7 TRBV5-1 ASSPAFSRSYEQY
NA TRBJ1-2 TRBV28 ASSTHRGFYGYT
NA TRBJ2-5 TRBV4-1 ASSRSVTGGGETQY
NA TRBJ2-7 TRBV20-1 SAGHDYEQY
NA TRBJ1-1 TRBV5-1 ASSLRPLGTGFNTEAF